This is a list of T cell receptor beta chains from one sample in a study of blood T cells in healthy people across ages. TCRdb redid the calling of the 5' RACE reads with MiXCR, one entry per CDR3 protein. Here the sample spans about a million distinct CDR3 sequences, about 51% being singletons. The sequencing input was blood. Source of these receptors: a woman aged 60-75 years in good health. Both conserved end residues are part of each CDR3. Each record gives: clone size, D gene, V gene, J gene, CDR3 protein, CDR3 DNA. The D gene is left open where the match is weak. Clone size, where shown, is once, few, many, or a class for clones that have expanded.

size: few; D: NA; V: TRBV20-1; J: TRBJ2-3; CDR3: CSASPGGTDTQYF; DNA: TGCAGTGCTAGTCCGGGTGGTACAGATACGCAGTATTTT
size: NA; D: NA; V: TRBV7-9; J: TRBJ2-7; CDR3: CASTSPRFGSYNEQYF; DNA: TGTGCCAGCACCTCTCCTCGGTTCGGGTCCTACAATGAGCAGTACTTC
size: NA; D: NA; V: TRBV20-1; J: TRBJ2-7; CDR3: CSAVSFNSYEQYF; DNA: TGTAGTGCCGTCAGCTTTAATTCCTACGAGCAGTACTTC
size: NA; D: NA; V: TRBV27; J: TRBJ2-1; CDR3: CASSPSTGDSYNEQFF; DNA: TGTGCCAGCAGCCCCTCGACTGGGGATTCCTACAATGAGCAGTTCTTC
size: NA; D: NA; V: TRBV7-2; J: TRBJ2-1; CDR3: CASSFRLDGEQFF; DNA: TGTGCCAGCAGCTTTAGACTAGACGGTGAGCAGTTCTTC
size: NA; D: TRBD2; V: TRBV7-3; J: TRBJ2-5; CDR3: CASSLMPSGRNEQYF; DNA: TGTGCCAGCAGCTTAATGCCTAGCGGGAGGAATGAGCAGTACTTC
size: NA; D: NA; V: TRBV4-2; J: TRBJ2-7; CDR3: CASSQATSYEQYF; DNA: TGTGCCAGCAGCCAAGCGACCTCCTACGAGCAGTACTTC
size: once; D: NA; V: TRBV5-6; J: TRBJ2-5; CDR3: CASALRFGTPLGETQYF; DNA: TGTGCCAGCGCCCTCCGTTTCGGGACCCCCCTAGGGGAGACCCAGTACTTC
size: NA; D: NA; V: TRBV12-3/TRBV12-4; J: TRBJ2-5; CDR3: CASSGGLFGEYQETQYF; DNA: TGTGCCAGCAGTGGTGGACTATTCGGGGAGTACCAAGAGACCCAGTACTTC
size: NA; D: NA; V: TRBV20-1; J: TRBJ2-7; CDR3: CSANLYNEQYF; DNA: TGCAGTGCGAACCTTTACAATGAGCAGTACTTC
size: NA; D: TRBD1; V: TRBV27; J: TRBJ2-1; CDR3: CASRATGDYNEQFF; DNA: TGTGCCAGCAGAGCGACAGGGGACTACAATGAGCAGTTCTTC
size: NA; D: TRBD2; V: TRBV12-3/TRBV12-4; J: TRBJ2-7; CDR3: CASSFGTSGSYNEQYF; DNA: TGTGCCAGCAGTTTTGGGACTAGCGGATCCTACAATGAGCAGTACTTC
size: NA; D: NA; V: TRBV27; J: TRBJ2-7; CDR3: CASSPGWHSSYEQYF; DNA: TGTGCCAGCTCCCCAGGGTGGCATAGCTCCTACGAGCAGTACTTC
size: NA; D: TRBD2; V: TRBV4-1; J: TRBJ2-3; CDR3: CASSQRLAGQDTQYF; DNA: TGCGCCAGCAGCCAAAGACTAGCGGGGCAAGATACGCAGTATTTT
size: NA; D: NA; V: TRBV12-3/TRBV12-4; J: TRBJ2-7; CDR3: CASARTQSGEQYF; DNA: TGTGCCAGCGCTCGGACACAATCGGGGGAGCAGTACTTC
size: once; D: TRBD2; V: TRBV10-3; J: TRBJ2-1; CDR3: CAISDPQAGINNEQFF; DNA: TGTGCCATCAGTGACCCTCAAGCGGGGATTAACAATGAGCAGTTCTTC